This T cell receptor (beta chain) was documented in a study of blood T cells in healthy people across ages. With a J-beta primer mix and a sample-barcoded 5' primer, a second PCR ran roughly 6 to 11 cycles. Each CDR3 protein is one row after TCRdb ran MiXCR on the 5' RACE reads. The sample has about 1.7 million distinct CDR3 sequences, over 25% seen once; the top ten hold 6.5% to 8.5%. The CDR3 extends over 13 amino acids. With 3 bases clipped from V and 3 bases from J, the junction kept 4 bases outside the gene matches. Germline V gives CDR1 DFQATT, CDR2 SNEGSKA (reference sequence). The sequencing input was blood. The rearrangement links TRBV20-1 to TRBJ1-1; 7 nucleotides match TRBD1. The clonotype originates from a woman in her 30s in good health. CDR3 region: CSASADRDTEAFF. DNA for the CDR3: TGCAGTGCTAGTGCAGACAGGGACACTGAAGCTTTCTTT.